This entry lists 14 T cell receptor beta chains sequenced from one sample in a study of Graves' ophthalmopathy and Graves' hyperthyroidism (dated by TCRdb to the late 2010s). Sequencing was performed on an Illumina HiSeq 2000. For repertoire sequencing, TCR beta CDR3 regions were amplified from RNA transcripts. The first round of RT-PCR was done with HTBI primers and the Qiagen OneStep RT-PCR kit, and was followed by a second round of multiplex PCR, then size selection and purification. TCRdb's own reprocessing of the public reads used fastp at Q25 and MiXCR and kept productive beta chains. All rows with the same CDR3 protein become a single entry with the most common DNA and genes. Counted in this sample were hundreds of thousands of distinct CDR3 sequences; roughly an eighth of them appeared once. About a tenth of the sample is in the top ten clones. Sequencing used blood. The receptors were gathered from a woman aged 25 to 39 with Graves' ophthalmopathy. Donor details come from another sample of the same person, matched by shared clones.

Note on this clonotype: With a much larger clone just one base away, this may be a read error. The DNA for the CDR3 is TGTGCCAGCAGCGTAGCTTTGGGGGGGACTGAAGCTTGCTTT. Encoded protein: CASSVALGGTEACF. V and J are TRBV9 and TRBJ1-1; D might be TRBD1 (5 bases). The CDR3 covers 14 residues. Germline values: CDR1 SGDLS, CDR2 YYNGEE.

This clonotype was seen at least ten times. The chain recombines TRBV20-1 with TRBJ2-7; D ambiguous. Germline V gene lookup returns CDR1 DFQATT and CDR2 SNEGSKA (reference sequence). V lost 5 bases, J lost 4 bases, and 12 bases lay in between. The CDR3 loop spans 12 amino acids. This chain's CDR3 is CSAPKKPYEQYF. The CDR3 DNA follows: TGCAGTGCTCCCAAGAAACCATACGAGCAGTACTTC.

In the case of this clonotype: This sequence may be a read error, since a much larger clone differs from it by one base. The rearrangement joins TRBV7-2 to TRBJ2-5, with 7 bases aligning to TRBD1. The CDR3 length is 14 residues. Germline values: CDR1 SGHTA, CDR2 FQGNSA. The CDR3 DNA follows: TGTGCCATCAGCGGCGACAGGGACGGGAAGACCCAGTACTTC. Its protein is CAISGDRDGKTQYF.

The sample holds a few counts of this clonotype. The chain has TRBV10-2 and TRBJ2-2, with 7 nucleotides matching TRBD1. Germline V gene lookup returns CDR1 WSHSY and CDR2 SAAADI. The CDR3 covers 18 residues. J was trimmed by 3 bases and V by 7 bases; bases with no gene match: 17. The CDR3 DNA is TGCGCCAGCATAAGCCACACAGGGGAGAAAGCGGACACCGGGGAGCTGTTTTTT. This sequence encodes CASISHTGEKADTGELFF.

The V and J genes are TRBV5-1 and TRBJ1-1, with TRBD1 matching over 8 bases. The V segment lost 4 bases and the J segment 0 bases; nucleotides outside the gene matches: 14. CDR3 length: 18 amino acids. Germline lookup yields CDR1 SGHRS and CDR2 YFSETQ. CDR3 in amino acids: CASSKLTGDLKMNTEAFF. The CDR3 DNA is TGCGCCAGCAGCAAACTGACAGGGGACCTGAAGATGAACACTGAAGCTTTCTTT.

This clonotype came up many times. This chain joins TRBV4-1 and TRBJ1-5, with a weak D call TRBD1 (5 bases). This CDR3 spans 19 amino acids. Trimming left V 0 bases short and J 0 bases short, with 18 bases between. CDR1 is MGHRA and CDR2 is YSYEKL in the germline V gene. The CDR3 bases are TGCGCCAGCAGCCAAGATCTTAGGTTGGAAGGGGATAGCAATCAGCCCCAGCATTTT. It codes for CASSQDLRLEGDSNQPQHF.

In its sample, this clonotype was seen many times. The gene calls are TRBV7-3 and TRBJ1-2; D not certain. Germline V lookup: CDR1 SGHTA, CDR2 FQGTGA. Trimming shortened V by 0 bases and J by 3 bases, and 8 bases separated the two germline ends. The CDR3 is 14 amino acids. The CDR3 is CASSLTAADYGYTF. The CDR3 nucleotides are TGTGCCAGCAGCTTAACGGCGGCAGACTATGGCTACACCTTC.

This clonotype was picked up many times. V is TRBV5-1 and J is TRBJ2-2; tentatively, D is TRBD1 (5 bases). This CDR3 is 16 amino acids long. CDR1 is SGHRS, CDR2 YFSETQ, per germline. Between the trimmed V and J ends, which lost 4 bases and 3 bases, there was a span of 16 bases. The CDR3 DNA follows: TGCGCCAGCAGCGCGGCTAGGGGCCAACACACCGGGGAGCTGTTTTTT. It encodes CASSAARGQHTGELFF.

Many counts were recorded for this clonotype. At one end, the junction sequence differs from germline, possibly due to a read error. This rearrangement joins TRBV6-1 to TRBJ1-6, with 7 bases aligning to TRBD1. Germline assignment: CDR1 MNHNS and CDR2 SASEGT. The CDR3 extends over 15 amino acids. The CDR3 region has the DNA TGTGCCAGCAGTGTATTCGGGACAGCTAATTCACCCCCCCACTTT. It translates to CASSVFGTANSPPHF.

This clonotype was found many times. The V gene is TRBV12-5, the J gene TRBJ2-7, with D possibly matching TRBD2 (5 bases). Trimming cost V 9 bases and J 0 bases, with 9 bases left between them. CDR3 length: 12 amino acids. Per the germline V gene, CDR1 is LGHNT and CDR2 is FRNRAP. CDR3 residues: CAREESSYEQYF. CDR3 nucleotide sequence: TGTGCTAGGGAGGAGAGCTCCTACGAGCAGTACTTC.

This chain joins TRBV12-5 and TRBJ1-5; 8 nucleotides agree with TRBD1. CDR3 length equals 17 residues. V was clipped by 0 bases and J by 4 bases; unmatched bases: 8. Per the germline V gene, CDR1 is LGHNT and CDR2 is FRNRAP. The CDR3 DNA reads TGTGCTAGTGGTTTGGTACTGTACAGGGGGAATAATCAGCCCCAGCATTTT. Protein sequence: CASGLVLYRGNNQPQHF.

V and J are TRBV7-2 and TRBJ2-5, with 7 bases matching TRBD2. J was trimmed by 4 bases and V by 3 bases; bases with no gene match: 5. Germline V gene data show CDR1 as SGHTA and CDR2 as FQGNSA. There are 14 residues in the CDR3. In DNA, the CDR3 is TGTGCCAGCAGCTTCGCTAGCGGCAGAGAGACCCAGTACTTC. It is translated as CASSFASGRETQYF.

This clonotype was detected many times. The V call is TRBV4-1, the J call TRBJ2-7; 9 positions match TRBD2. CDR1 is MGHRA, CDR2 YSYEKL, per germline. The CDR3 length is 16 residues. V gave up 5 bases and J gave up 6 bases; unmatched junction bases: 14. CDR3 loop: CASSRLAGLPSFEQYF. In DNA form, the CDR3 reads TGCGCCAGCAGCAGGCTAGCGGGACTCCCATCGTTCGAGCAGTACTTC.

This clonotype appeared many times. This chain uses TRBV2 with TRBJ1-5; D may be TRBD1 (6 bases). Germline V lookup: CDR1 SNHLY, CDR2 FYNNEI. This CDR3 is built from 14 residues. Trimming took off 5 bases at V and 7 bases at J, with 15 bases between the two ends. CDR3 nucleotides: TGTGCCAGCAGTTCGGACAGTAGGCAGCAGCCCCAGCATTTT. This encodes CASSSDSRQQPQHF.